The text below deals with one T cell receptor beta chain. Antigen: not known. These data come from a study of T cell responses to AZD1222 COVID-19 vaccine. Notes on the study in general: Rises in breadth and depth of Spike-specific TCRs came after two AZD1222 doses.

V was pared by 2 bases and J by 9 bases, with 8 bases between. Germline loops: CDR1 MNHEY, CDR2 SVGEGT. The CDR3 covers 12 residues. Profiling relied on immunoSEQ multiplex PCR, and the TCRdb table lists in-frame clones only, not all of them. The table shows some 190,000 clones, with 80% to 90% occurring only once. The sample in question was peripheral blood, obtained on day 0 of AZD1222 vaccination. J is TRBJ2-1 and V is TRBV6-2 or TRBV6-3; the D is unclear. The receptor's source is an adult in good health. DNA of the CDR3: TGTGCCAGCAGTTACCCAGATCCTGAGCAGTTCTTC. Translation: CASSYPDPEQFF.